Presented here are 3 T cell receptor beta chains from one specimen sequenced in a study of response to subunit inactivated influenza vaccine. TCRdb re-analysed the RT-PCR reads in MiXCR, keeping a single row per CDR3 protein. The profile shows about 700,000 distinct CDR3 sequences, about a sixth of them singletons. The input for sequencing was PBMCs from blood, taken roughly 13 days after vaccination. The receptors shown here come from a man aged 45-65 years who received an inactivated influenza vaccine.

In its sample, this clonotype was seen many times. CDR3 loop: CASSLDQGRYTEAFF. CDR3 coding DNA: TGTGCCAGCAGCTTAGACCAGGGCAGATACACTGAAGCTTTCTTT. The V gene is TRBV7-9, the J gene TRBJ1-1; tentative D call: TRBD1 (5 bases). Deletions cut 1 base from V and 3 bases from J, with 12 bases between. The CDR3 covers 15 residues. Germline assignment: CDR1 SEHNR and CDR2 FQNEAQ (reference sequence).

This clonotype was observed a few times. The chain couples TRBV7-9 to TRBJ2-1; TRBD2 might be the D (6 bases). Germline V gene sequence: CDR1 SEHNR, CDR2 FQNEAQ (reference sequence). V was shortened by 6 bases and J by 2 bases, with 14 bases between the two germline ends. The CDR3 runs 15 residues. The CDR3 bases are TGTGCCAGCAGTCCCCGACTAGGACCCTACAATGAGCAGTTCTTC. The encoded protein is CASSPRLGPYNEQFF.

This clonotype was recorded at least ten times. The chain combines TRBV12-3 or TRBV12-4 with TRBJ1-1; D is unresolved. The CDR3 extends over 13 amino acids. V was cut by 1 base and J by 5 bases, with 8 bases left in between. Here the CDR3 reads CASSLVKWTEAFF. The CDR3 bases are TGTGCCAGCAGTTTAGTTAAGTGGACTGAAGCTTTCTTT.